Presented here are 26 T cell receptor beta chains from one specimen sequenced in a study of regulatory T cells in long-lasting Graves disease. The TCR beta library used iRepertoire HTBI primers with Arm-PCR amplification of CDR3. TCRdb passed the multiplex PCR reads through MiXCR, listing each CDR3 protein once. The data contain hundreds of thousands of distinct CDR3 sequences, 15% to 18% of them singletons. Indicated time point: newly diagnosed GD, antithyroid drugs for less than 3 months. Making the TCR library involved RNA that had been extracted from PBMCs. Sequenced material: peripheral blood mononuclear cells (PBMCs), taken at new diagnosis, from a patient treated with antithyroid drugs. These receptors came from a female donor with Graves disease.

This clonotype appeared many times. The chain joins TRBV12-3 or TRBV12-4 to TRBJ1-1; TRBD1 might be the D (5 bases). This CDR3 spans 12 amino acids. Trimming took off 10 bases at V and 7 bases at J, with 16 bases between the two ends. The CDR3 loop is CATDDRSIEAFF. CDR3 sequence (DNA): TGTGCCACCGATGACAGATCGATTGAAGCTTTCTTT.

This clonotype was seen more than once but under ten times. V usage is TRBV6-2 or TRBV6-3 and J usage is TRBJ2-1; D is perhaps TRBD1 (6 bases). The CDR3 covers 15 residues. The germline V gene encodes CDR1 MNHEY and CDR2 SVGEGT. V lost 6 bases to trimming and J lost 4 bases, with 16 bases between them. In nucleotides, the CDR3 is TGTGCCAGCAGAATACAGGGTAGCTTATACAATGAGCAGTTCTTC. It encodes CASRIQGSLYNEQFF.

This clonotype has a count of ten or more. This chain links TRBV7-2 with TRBJ1-1; TRBD1 matches 10 bases. Per germline, CDR1 SGHTA and CDR2 FQGNSA. V dropped 5 bases and J dropped 5; count of bases not matched to a gene: 8. This CDR3 comprises 15 residues. The CDR3 region has the DNA TGTGCCAGCAGCCCCATGGGACAGGGGATGACTGAAGCTTTCTTT. It specifies CASSPMGQGMTEAFF.

This clonotype has a count of ten or more. The rearrangement uses TRBV5-1 and TRBJ2-4, with 9 bases matching TRBD1. This CDR3 comprises 11 residues. Trimming removed 4 bases from V and 16 bases from J; junction bases left unmatched: 6. Germline CDR1 SGHRS, CDR2 YFSETQ. CDR3 DNA: TGCGCCAGCAGCAACGGACAGGGGTCATACTTC. Translation gives CASSNGQGSYF.

This clonotype was detected ten times or more. This chain links TRBV5-5 with TRBJ1-2; D is unresolved. CDR3 length equals 15 residues. V was clipped by 6 bases and J by 6 bases, with 21 bases between them. Germline V gene data show CDR1 as SGHKS and CDR2 as YYEKEE (reference sequence). The CDR3 sequence is CASIKDGISPDGYTF. The CDR3, as DNA: TGTGCCAGCATCAAAGACGGAATCTCACCGGATGGCTACACCTTC.

This clonotype was recorded many times. The chain has TRBV6-2 or TRBV6-3 and TRBJ2-5; 12 bases align to TRBD2. CDR3 length: 16 residues. Looked up from germline, CDR1 is MNHEY and CDR2 is SVGEGT. V lost 7 bases to trimming and J lost 4 bases; unmatched junction nucleotides: 10. The CDR3 DNA follows: TGTGCCAGCAACCCTTCTAGCGGGGGGGCCGCAGAGACCCAGTACTTC. Amino acids: CASNPSSGGAAETQYF.

V is TRBV7-8 and J is TRBJ2-1; D might be TRBD2 (5 bases). CDR3 size: 17 residues. V shed 5 bases and J shed 3 bases, with 20 bases lying between them. CDR1 and CDR2 from the germline V gene are SGHVS and FQNEAQ. DNA of the CDR3: TGTGCCAGCAGCCCTGGCGGTGGGAGTTCGTACTACAATGAGCAGTTCTTC. Translation: CASSPGGGSSYYNEQFF.

The rearrangement links TRBV7-9 to TRBJ1-6, with D tentatively TRBD1 (5 bases). Trimming took off 5 bases at V and 7 bases at J, with 15 bases between the two ends. This CDR3 is built from 15 residues. Germline lookup yields CDR1 SEHNR and CDR2 FQNEAQ (reference sequence). The CDR3 DNA is TGTGCCAGCAGCGACGGGGACCGAAGGAATTCACCCCTCCACTTT. This codes for CASSDGDRRNSPLHF. Full variable domain (remainder filled in from reference TRBV7-9 and TRBJ1-6): DTGVSQNPRHKITKRGQNVTFRCDPISEHNRLYWYRQTLGQGPEFLTYFQNEAQLEKSRLLSDRFSAERPKGSFSTLEIQRTEQGDSAMYLCASSDGDRRNSPLHFGNGTRLTVT.

The V gene is TRBV7-9, the J gene TRBJ2-1; 8 bases map to TRBD2. V dropped 4 bases and J dropped 8; count of bases not matched to a gene: 10. From germline, CDR1 is SEHNR and CDR2 FQNEAQ (reference sequence). There are 15 residues in the CDR3. The CDR3 DNA sequence: TGTGCCAGCAGCTCACTCGGACTAGCCGGGGATGAGCAGTTCTTC. It translates to CASSSLGLAGDEQFF.

This clonotype occurred many times. The chain recombines TRBV12-3 or TRBV12-4 with TRBJ1-1, with no clear D. Trimming left V 6 bases short and J 2 bases short, with 22 bases between. The CDR3 spans 17 residues. The CDR3 DNA is TGTGCCAGCAGCCACCGGAAGAGGAGGACGGTAAACACTGAAGCTTTCTTT. Translated, it gives CASSHRKRRTVNTEAFF.

This clonotype was counted many times. The chain recombines TRBV7-2 with TRBJ2-7, with TRBD2 identical over 9 bases. The V segment lost 0 bases and the J segment 3 bases; nucleotides outside the gene matches: 12. The germline gives CDR1 SGHTA, CDR2 FQGNSA. This CDR3 region has 18 residues. The CDR3: CASSLAGLSSGTFYEQYF. The CDR3 DNA reads TGTGCCAGCAGCTTAGCGGGTTTGTCTAGCGGGACCTTCTACGAGCAGTACTTC.

This clonotype showed up many times. The V call is TRBV12-3 or TRBV12-4, the J call TRBJ1-4; D may be TRBD1 (5 bases). V lost 2 bases and J lost 3, with 7 bases in between. This CDR3 comprises 14 residues. CDR3 protein: CASSLSGPNEKLFF. In DNA form, the CDR3 reads TGTGCCAGCAGTTTATCAGGGCCTAATGAAAAACTGTTTTTT.

This clonotype was counted only a few times. The rearrangement links TRBV10-1 to TRBJ1-1; 9 bases are a match to TRBD1. The CDR3 covers 15 residues. Germline V CDR1 and CDR2: WNHNN, SYGVQD (reference sequence). Losses at the gene ends were 2 bases for V and 5 bases for J; bases not matched to a gene: 6. This CDR3 is CASSEPGQGSTEAFF. The CDR3, as DNA: TGCGCCAGCAGTGAGCCCGGACAGGGGTCAACTGAAGCTTTCTTT.

This clonotype was found a few times. J is TRBJ2-5 and V is TRBV7-2; TRBD2 matches at 15 bases. The CDR3 is 14 amino acids. CDR1 and CDR2 from the germline V gene are SGHTA and FQGNSA. The V gene end was trimmed by 1 base and the J gene end by 9 bases; junction bases not matched to a gene: 0. In nucleotides, the CDR3 is TGTGCCAGCAGCTTAGGGACTAGCGGGAGGGCCCAGTACTTC. This sequence encodes CASSLGTSGRAQYF. The entire variable domain, with the rest obtained from reference TRBV7-2 and TRBJ2-5, is as follows: GAGVSQSPSNKVTEKGKDVELRCDPISGHTALYWYRQSLGQGLEFLIYFQGNSAPDKSGLPSDRFSAERTGGSVSTLTIQRTQQEDSAVYLCASSLGTSGRAQYFGPGTRLLVL.

This clonotype was counted at least ten times. This chain uses TRBV7-2 with TRBJ2-7, with 9 nucleotides matching TRBD2. With V trimmed by 6 bases and J by 2 bases, 8 bases remained unmatched. Germline V gene sequence: CDR1 SGHTA, CDR2 FQGNSA. The CDR3 is 15 residues long. The CDR3: CASRPPSGDTYEQYF. As DNA, the CDR3 is TGTGCCAGCAGGCCTCCTAGCGGGGACACCTACGAGCAGTACTTC.

This clonotype was seen at least ten times. This sequence joins TRBV28 and TRBJ2-1; 7 nucleotides align to TRBD2. This CDR3 contains 16 residues. The ends lost 7 bases at V and 3 bases at J; junction bases unmatched: 12. The germline V gene encodes CDR1 MDHEN and CDR2 SYDVKM. The CDR3 DNA reads TGTGCCAGCACCCCTCGGTCTAGCGGATACTACAATGAGCAGTTCTTC. This sequence encodes CASTPRSSGYYNEQFF.

There are many counts of this clonotype. The chain combines TRBV5-1 with TRBJ1-4; D might be TRBD1 (5 bases). CDR1 is SGHRS, CDR2 YFSETQ, per germline. V was pared by 6 bases and J by 5 bases, with 11 bases between. This CDR3 has 13 amino acids. The CDR3 loop is CASTGTENEKLFF. The DNA for the CDR3 is TGCGCCAGCACCGGGACTGAAAATGAAAAACTGTTTTTT.

This clonotype was recorded many times. This chain joins TRBV6-1 and TRBJ1-1; D gene unclear. Deletions cut 5 bases from V and 3 bases from J, with 13 bases between. The CDR3 covers 14 residues. Germline V gene data show CDR1 as MNHNS and CDR2 as SASEGT. The CDR3 bases are TGTGCCAGCAGTAGACTTCCGGGTTACACTGAAGCTTTCTTT. It codes for CASSRLPGYTEAFF.

This clonotype was seen many times. The chain couples TRBV27 to TRBJ1-1, with a possible D match to TRBD1 (5 bases). Trimming shortened V by 0 bases and J by 7 bases, and 12 bases separated the two germline ends. CDR3 size: 14 residues. The germline V gene has CDR1 MNHEY and CDR2 SMNVEV (reference sequence). CDR3 protein: CASSLSGRGDEAFF. In DNA, the CDR3 is TGTGCCAGCAGTTTATCAGGGAGGGGAGATGAAGCTTTCTTT.

This clonotype was detected ten times or more. V and J are TRBV28 and TRBJ1-2; 8 positions match TRBD1. The CDR3 consists of 14 residues. Germline assignment: CDR1 MDHEN and CDR2 SYDVKM. The junction had 5 bases not matched to a gene; V was cut back by 2 bases and J by 6 bases. CDR3 amino acids: CASSLVRQGHGYTF. The CDR3 DNA is TGTGCCAGCAGTTTAGTTCGACAGGGGCATGGCTACACCTTC.

This clonotype has a count of ten or more. Here the CDR3 reads CASSSGRLTYNEQFF. The CDR3 bases are TGTGCCAGCAGTAGTGGGAGGCTCACCTACAATGAGCAGTTCTTC. V usage is TRBV7-2 and J usage is TRBJ2-1; a weak D match, TRBD2 (6 bases). V was cut by 6 bases and J by 2 bases, with 14 bases left in between. Germline CDR1 SGHTA, CDR2 FQGNSA. The CDR3 consists of 15 residues.

About this clonotype itself: This sequence may be a read error, since a much larger clone differs from it by one base. The V and J genes are TRBV7-2 and TRBJ2-3; D gene unclear. TRBJ1-1 matches the DNA end more closely, so the J call is doubtful. Per the germline V gene, CDR1 is SGHTA and CDR2 is FQGNSA. The length of the CDR3 is 11 residues. CDR3 DNA sequence: TGTGCCAGCAGCTTAGGGAGGAGAGCTTTCTTT. Amino acid sequence: CASSLGRRAFF.

This clonotype was counted ten times or more. The chain carries TRBV29-1 and TRBJ2-5; 10 bases align to TRBD1. The germline CDR1 and CDR2 sequences are SQVTM and ANQGSEA. After removal of 6 bases from V and 4 bases from J, the junction contained 8 bases not matched to a gene. CDR3 length equals 14 residues. The CDR3 loop reads CSVARDRGRETQYF. The CDR3 nucleotides are TGCAGCGTCGCTCGAGACAGGGGGCGAGAGACCCAGTACTTC.

This clonotype was counted ten times or more. Here the CDR3 reads CASSSSHSGANVLTF. The CDR3 DNA follows: TGCGCCAGCAGCTCCTCGCACTCTGGGGCCAACGTCCTGACTTTC. V is TRBV5-1 and J is TRBJ2-6; D is ambiguous. Germline CDR1 and CDR2: SGHRS and YFSETQ. This CDR3 region has 15 residues. V was trimmed by 3 bases and J by 0 bases, leaving 7 bases between them.

This clonotype was detected ten times or more. The chain combines TRBV4-1 with TRBJ1-1, with D tentatively TRBD1 (6 bases). Germline CDR1 MGHRA, CDR2 YSYEKL. CDR3 length: 15 amino acids. Trimming removed 5 bases at V and 3 bases at J, with 16 bases between. DNA for the CDR3: TGCGCCAGCAGCGTCGTGACGGGACACTACACTGAAGCTTTCTTT. It specifies CASSVVTGHYTEAFF.

The genes are TRBV5-1 and TRBJ1-3; 7 bases line up with TRBD1. Looked up from germline, CDR1 is SGHRS and CDR2 is YFSETQ. J was trimmed by 0 bases and V by 4 bases; bases with no gene match: 7. The CDR3 is 16 amino acids. The CDR3: CASSPDRRLSGNTIYF. The DNA for the CDR3 is TGCGCCAGCAGCCCGGACAGGCGCCTCTCTGGAAACACCATATATTTT.